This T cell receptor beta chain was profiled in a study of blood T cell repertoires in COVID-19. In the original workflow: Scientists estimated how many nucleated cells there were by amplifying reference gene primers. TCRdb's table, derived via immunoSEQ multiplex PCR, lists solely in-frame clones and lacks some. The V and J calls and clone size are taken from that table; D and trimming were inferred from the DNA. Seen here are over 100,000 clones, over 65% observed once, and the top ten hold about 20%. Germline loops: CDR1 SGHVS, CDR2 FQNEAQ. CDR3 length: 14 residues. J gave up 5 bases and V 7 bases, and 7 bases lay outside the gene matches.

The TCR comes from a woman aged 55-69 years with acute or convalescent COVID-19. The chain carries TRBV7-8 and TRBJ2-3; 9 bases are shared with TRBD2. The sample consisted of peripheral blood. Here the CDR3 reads CASTPLAGRDTQYF. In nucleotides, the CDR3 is TGTGCCAGCACCCCTCTAGCGGGAAGAGATACGCAGTATTTT. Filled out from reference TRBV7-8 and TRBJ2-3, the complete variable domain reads GAGVSQSPRYKVAKRGQDVALRCDPISGHVSLFWYQQALGQGPEFLTYFQNEAQLDKSGLPSDRFFAERPEGSVSTLKIQRTQQEDSAVYLCASTPLAGRDTQYFGPGTRLTVL.